This T cell receptor (beta chain) was found in a study of OX40 agonist ivuxolimab in advanced cancers. Study-level background: Patients with hepatocellular carcinoma, melanoma, renal cell or head and neck cancer made up the dose-escalation patients. Partial responses were achieved by three patients, of whom one had hepatocellular carcinoma and two had cutaneous melanoma.

Clones were read by immunoSEQ multiplex PCR, and TCRdb kept only the in-frame ones, dropping some. This table has tens of thousands of clones, 85% to 90% appearing once. This CDR3 has 13 residues. Trimming pared 6 bases from V and 6 bases from J, leaving 12 bases between. Germline-derived CDR1 and CDR2 are LNHDA and SQIVND (reference sequence). The chain uses TRBV19 and TRBJ2-1; D is possibly TRBD1 or TRBD2 (5 bases each). The sequence was obtained from an adult with an advanced solid tumor such as melanoma, head and neck, liver or kidney cancer. Sequencing was performed on CD4+ or CD8+ T cells sorted from blood, taken in a trial of the OX40 agonist ivuxolimab. In nucleotides, the CDR3 is TGTGCCAGTAGGCCCGGGGCTAGCAATGAGCAGTTCTTC. Encoded protein: CASRPGASNEQFF.